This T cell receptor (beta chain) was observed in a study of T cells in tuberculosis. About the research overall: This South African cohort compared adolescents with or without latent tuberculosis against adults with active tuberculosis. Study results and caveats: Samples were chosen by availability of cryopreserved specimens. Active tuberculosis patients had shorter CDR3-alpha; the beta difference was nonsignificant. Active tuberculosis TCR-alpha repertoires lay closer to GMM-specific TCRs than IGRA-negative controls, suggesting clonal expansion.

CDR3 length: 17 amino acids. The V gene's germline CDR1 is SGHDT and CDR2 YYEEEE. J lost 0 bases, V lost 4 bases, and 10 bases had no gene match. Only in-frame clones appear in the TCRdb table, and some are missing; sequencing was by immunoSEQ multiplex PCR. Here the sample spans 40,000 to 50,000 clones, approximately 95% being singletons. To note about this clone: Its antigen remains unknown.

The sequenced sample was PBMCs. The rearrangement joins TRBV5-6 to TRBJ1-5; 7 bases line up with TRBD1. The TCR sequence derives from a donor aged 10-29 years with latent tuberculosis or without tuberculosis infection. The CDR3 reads CASSLNRGTYSNQPQHF. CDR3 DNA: TGTGCCAGCAGCCTGAACAGGGGCACCTATAGCAATCAGCCCCAGCATTTT. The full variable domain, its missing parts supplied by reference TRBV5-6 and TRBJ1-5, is DAGVTQSPTHLIKTRGQQVTLRCSPKSGHDTVSWYQQALGQGPQFIFQYYEEEERQRGNFPDRFSGHQFPNYSSELNVNALLLGDSALYLCASSLNRGTYSNQPQHFGDGTRLSIL.